Presented here are 5 T cell receptor beta chains from one specimen sequenced in a study of blood T cell repertoires in COVID-19. Sequencing was performed with immunoSEQ multiplex PCR; in TCRdb, only in-frame clones are kept and a portion is missing. The table has 210,000 or so clones, roughly 84% seen once; the top ten hold about 20%. The sequenced sample was peripheral blood. These receptors were collected from a human donor in a cohort sampled during active COVID-19.

The chain joins TRBV2 to TRBJ1-5, with a possible D match to TRBD1 (6 bases). The germline CDR1 and CDR2 sequences are SNHLY and FYNNEI. The V gene lost 3 bases and the J gene lost 6 bases, with 9 bases spanning the gap. The CDR3 is made up of 13 amino acids. CDR3 loop: CASSDEDSQPQHF. The CDR3 DNA follows: TGTGCCAGCAGTGATGAGGACAGTCAGCCCCAGCATTTT. The whole variable domain, filled in from reference TRBV2 and TRBJ1-5, reads EPEVTQTPSHQVTQMGQEVILRCVPISNHLYFYWYRQILGQKVEFLVSFYNNEISEKSEIFDDQFSVERPDGSNFTLKIRSTKLEDSAMYFCASSDEDSQPQHFGDGTRLSIL.

This clone was seen a handful of times. The V call is TRBV10-3, the J call TRBJ1-2; 7 nucleotides agree with TRBD1. Germline V CDR1 and CDR2: ENHRY, SYGVKD. V lost 7 bases, J lost 5 bases, and 7 bases stayed unmatched. CDR3 length: 13 residues. The CDR3 nucleotides are TGTGCCATCACGACAGGGTCCACTTATGGCTACACCTTC. Amino acids: CAITTGSTYGYTF.

This chain uses TRBV7-2 with TRBJ1-4; no clear D gene. Trimming shortened V by 3 bases and J by 3 bases, and 11 bases separated the two germline ends. The CDR3 sequence is 15 residues long. Germline V gene sequence: CDR1 SGHTA, CDR2 FQGNSA. The CDR3 DNA is TGTGCCAGCAGCTTGTGGGGAGGGCCTAATGAAAAACTGTTTTTT. Protein product: CASSLWGGPNEKLFF.

There are a few counts of this clone. This chain joins TRBV30 and TRBJ1-5; weak D call: TRBD1 (5 bases). Germline V CDR1 and CDR2: GTSNPN, SVGIG (reference sequence). V lost 2 bases and J lost 6, with 14 bases in between. The CDR3 spans 14 residues. CDR3 DNA sequence: TGTGCCTGGAGTTTGCTGGGGGGTAGTCAGCCCCAGCATTTT. It specifies CAWSLLGGSQPQHF.

The CDR3 region has the DNA TGTGCCAGCAGCACCGGACAGGGAGGAAACATTCAGTACTTC. Residues: CASSTGQGGNIQYF. V gene TRBV2 combines with J gene TRBJ2-4; TRBD1 matches 8 bases. J lost 6 bases, V lost 6 bases, and 7 bases had no gene match. Germline-derived CDR1 and CDR2 are SNHLY and FYNNEI. The CDR3 spans 14 residues.